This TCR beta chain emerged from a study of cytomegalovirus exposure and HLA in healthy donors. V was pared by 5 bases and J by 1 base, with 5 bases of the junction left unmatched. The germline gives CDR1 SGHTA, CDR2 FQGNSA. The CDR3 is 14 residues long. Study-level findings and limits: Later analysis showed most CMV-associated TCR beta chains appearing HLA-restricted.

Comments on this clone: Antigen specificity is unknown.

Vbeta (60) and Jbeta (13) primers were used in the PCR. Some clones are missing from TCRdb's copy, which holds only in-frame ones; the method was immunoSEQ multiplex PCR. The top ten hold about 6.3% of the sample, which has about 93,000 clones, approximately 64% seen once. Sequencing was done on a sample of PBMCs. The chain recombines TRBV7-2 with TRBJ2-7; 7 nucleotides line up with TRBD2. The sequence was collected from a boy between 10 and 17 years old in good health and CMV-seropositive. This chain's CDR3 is CASSRGRESYEQYF. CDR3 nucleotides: TGTGCCAGCAGCCGTGGGCGGGAGTCCTACGAGCAGTACTTC. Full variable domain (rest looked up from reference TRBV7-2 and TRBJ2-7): GAGVSQSPSNKVTEKGKDVELRCDPISGHTALYWYRQSLGQGLEFLIYFQGNSAPDKSGLPSDRFSAERTGGSVSTLTIQRTQQEDSAVYLCASSRGRESYEQYFGPGTRLTVT.